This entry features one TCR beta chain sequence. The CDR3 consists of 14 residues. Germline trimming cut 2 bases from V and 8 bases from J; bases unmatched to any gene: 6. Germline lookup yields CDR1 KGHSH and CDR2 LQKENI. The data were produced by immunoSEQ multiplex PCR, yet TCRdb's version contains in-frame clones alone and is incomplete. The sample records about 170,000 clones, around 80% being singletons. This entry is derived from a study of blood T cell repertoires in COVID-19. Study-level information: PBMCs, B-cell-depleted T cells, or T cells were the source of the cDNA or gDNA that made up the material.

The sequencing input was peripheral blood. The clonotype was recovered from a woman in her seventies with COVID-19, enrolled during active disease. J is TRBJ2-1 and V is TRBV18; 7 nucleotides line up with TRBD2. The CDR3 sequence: CASSPGLEFDEQFF. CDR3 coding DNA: TGTGCCAGCTCACCAGGACTAGAATTCGATGAGCAGTTCTTC.